This T cell receptor beta chain is drawn from a study of low-dose radiotherapy and immunotherapy resistance in tumors. Study details: Every day for four cycles from cycle 1 day 1, patients took 300 mg of oral aspirin.

Time point denoted: after trial treatment. The sample's treatment: LDRT plus nivolumab, ipilimumab, low-dose cyclophosphamide and aspirin (RACIN trial). As to this clonotype: A read error is the likely source, as a far larger clone sits one nucleotide away.

Priming of first-strand cDNA relied on TRAV- and TRBV-specific primers (covering alpha and beta chains). Amplification, which lasted roughly 20 PCR cycles, used a constant-region primer and V-primer adapter to amplify TCRs. TCRdb used MiXCR to reprocess the reads, holding one entry per CDR3 protein. The data show more than 70,000 distinct CDR3 sequences, 20% to 25% seen once. The CDR3 length is 13 residues. Germline lookup yields CDR1 SEHNR and CDR2 FQNEAQ (reference sequence). The input for sequencing was PBMCs, taken after low-dose radiotherapy plus immunotherapy. The chain has TRBV7-9 and TRBJ2-3, with a tentative D call TRBD2 (5 bases). The DNA end lines up better with TRBJ2-7; the J call may be wrong. The sequence was obtained from a female donor with ovarian cancer. The CDR3 DNA reads as TGTGCCAGCAGCTTCGGGGTTTCCTACGTGCAGTACTTC. Residues: CASSFGVSYVQYF.